Following are 2 T cell receptor beta chains from one sample sequenced in a study of CD8+ T cells in alopecia areata. Following RNA extraction, reverse transcription yielded cDNA that acted as the sequencing template. Repertoires were generated with immunoSEQ multiplex PCR, while TCRdb's copy carries only in-frame clones and drops some. This sample carries over 150,000 clones, 53% of them seen once, and the ten largest clones take more than 10%. Treatment defined: oral pan-JAK inhibitor, 5-10 mg twice daily. The sample here was CD8+ T cells sorted from blood, taken at week 24, from a patient treated with tofacitinib. These receptors were obtained from a human donor with alopecia areata.

The V and J genes are TRBV7-2 and TRBJ1-1, with a tentative D call TRBD1 (5 bases). Germline values: CDR1 SGHTA, CDR2 FQGNSA. This CDR3 has 15 amino acids. Trimming cost V 0 bases and J 1 base, with 9 bases left between them. The CDR3 DNA reads as TGTGCCAGCAGCTTAGCGTTGGGGGAGAACACTGAAGCTTTCTTT. This encodes CASSLALGENTEAFF.

The J gene is TRBJ2-7, the V gene TRBV4-1; tentatively, D is TRBD1 (6 bases). V gave up 0 bases and J gave up 5 bases, with 14 bases separating them. CDR3 size: 15 residues. Germline V gene data show CDR1 as MGHRA and CDR2 as YSYEKL. The CDR3 bases are TGCGCCAGCAGCCAAGAACCGGTTAACAGGGACGAGCAGTACTTC. Its protein is CASSQEPVNRDEQYF.